These T cell receptor beta chains were read from a single sample in a study of molecular identifiers for immune sequencing clone quantification. TCRdb processed the PCR reads anew with MiXCR; each CDR3 protein has one entry. Of just over 35,000 distinct CDR3 sequences in the sample, roughly 19% were seen once. The sample comprised naive CD8+ T cells from blood, with Jurkat cell RNA spiked in. The source is a human donor in good health. Some libraries in this study had Jurkat cell RNA spiked in. CDR3s include the opening cysteine and the closing phenylalanine or tryptophan. Each record gives: clone size, V gene, D gene, J gene, CDR3 DNA, CDR3 protein. The D gene is left open where the match is weak. The size of a clone is reported for some rows only, either as once, few or many, or as a class for expanded clones.

size: -; V: TRBV20-1; D: TRBD1; J: TRBJ2-1; DNA: TGCAGTGCTAGACCCTCGGCGGGACAGGGGGTAATCGTCAATGAGCAGTTCTTC; CDR3: CSARPSAGQGVIVNEQFF
size: many; V: TRBV9; D: TRBD1; J: TRBJ2-3; DNA: TGTGCCAGCAGCGCGACAGGGACAGATACGCAGTATTTT; CDR3: CASSATGTDTQYF
size: many; V: TRBV30; D: -; J: TRBJ2-2; DNA: TGTGCCTGGAGTGCACAGGACAGACCCGGGGAGCTGTTTTTT; CDR3: CAWSAQDRPGELFF
size: many; V: TRBV11-2; D: -; J: TRBJ2-1; DNA: TGTGCCAGCAGCTGGGTCAATGAGCAGTTCTTC; CDR3: CASSWVNEQFF
size: few; V: TRBV12-3/TRBV12-4; D: TRBD1; J: TRBJ1-3; DNA: TGTGCCGGCAGCCTAACAGGGGGCTCTGGAAACACCATATATTTT; CDR3: CAGSLTGGSGNTIYF
size: many; V: TRBV5-4; D: -; J: TRBJ2-7; DNA: TGTGCCAGCAGCTTGATCGACAGGACGAGGGACGAGCAGTACTTC; CDR3: CASSLIDRTRDEQYF
size: many; V: TRBV7-2; D: TRBD1; J: TRBJ1-6; DNA: TGTGCCAGCAGACCAGGGGGTAGCTCCTATAATTCACCCCTCCACTTT; CDR3: CASRPGGSSYNSPLHF
size: many; V: TRBV11-2; D: TRBD1; J: TRBJ2-1; DNA: TGTGCCAGCAGTACAGGGGCTAGCTACAATGAGCAGTTCTTC; CDR3: CASSTGASYNEQFF
size: many; V: TRBV27; D: -; J: TRBJ2-2; DNA: TGTGCCAGCAGTTCGACAGAAAACACCGGGGAGCTGTTTTTT; CDR3: CASSSTENTGELFF
size: many; V: TRBV7-6; D: -; J: TRBJ2-3; DNA: TGTGCCAGCAGCCGGGGGTGGGGGCCGACAGATACGCAGTATTTT; CDR3: CASSRGWGPTDTQYF
size: -; V: TRBV7-2; D: -; J: TRBJ2-1; DNA: TGTGCCAGCAGCTTCCGGGACAATTACAATGAGCAGTTCTTC; CDR3: CASSFRDNYNEQFF
size: few; V: TRBV19; D: -; J: TRBJ2-7; DNA: TGTGCCAGTAGTATATCGCAGTTCGGTGGAAACGAGCAGTACTTC; CDR3: CASSISQFGGNEQYF
size: many; V: TRBV29-1; D: TRBD1; J: TRBJ2-1; DNA: TGCAGCGTTGAATACAGGGGGCGGCATGAGCAGTTCTTC; CDR3: CSVEYRGRHEQFF
size: medium-sized; V: TRBV7-9; D: -; J: TRBJ2-3; DNA: TGTGCCAGCAGCTTAGCAGGTCTCCGAAGCACAGATACGCAGTATTTT; CDR3: CASSLAGLRSTDTQYF
size: -; V: TRBV7-3; D: -; J: TRBJ2-5; DNA: TGTGCCAGCAGCTTAGGTTCGGAGACCCAGTACTTC; CDR3: CASSLGSETQYF
size: few; V: TRBV19; D: -; J: TRBJ2-7; DNA: TGTGCCAGTAGTATAGGCAGTGGAGGGTTCGAGCAGTACTTC; CDR3: CASSIGSGGFEQYF
size: few; V: TRBV5-3; D: TRBD1; J: TRBJ1-2; DNA: TGTGCCAGCTCTGGGACAGGGGGCGACTCCGACTACACCTTC; CDR3: CASSGTGGDSDYTF
size: few; V: TRBV14; D: -; J: TRBJ1-6; DNA: TGTGCCAGCAGCGAGGGGGACGATTCACCCCTCCACTTT; CDR3: CASSEGDDSPLHF
size: many; V: TRBV18; D: TRBD1; J: TRBJ2-2; DNA: TGTGCCAGCTCACCATTGGACAGGGTTGACACCGGGGAGCTGTTTTTT; CDR3: CASSPLDRVDTGELFF
size: many; V: TRBV7-9; D: -; J: TRBJ2-6; DNA: TGTGCCAGCAGGGCTCCCCCCGACAGTGTTGGGGCCAACGTCCTGACTTTC; CDR3: CASRAPPDSVGANVLTF
size: -; V: TRBV19; D: -; J: TRBJ2-3; DNA: TGTGCCAGTAGTATATCCCCTGATTGGGGGCAACAGTATTTT; CDR3: CASSISPDWGQQYF
size: few; V: TRBV7-9; D: -; J: TRBJ2-2; DNA: TGTGCCAGTGACATGAGGAACACCGGGGAGCTGTTTTTT; CDR3: CASDMRNTGELFF
size: many; V: TRBV29-1; D: -; J: TRBJ2-6; DNA: TGCAGCGTTGTCCCGCCTGGCTCTGGGGCCAACGTCCTGACTTTC; CDR3: CSVVPPGSGANVLTF
size: -; V: TRBV4-2; D: -; J: TRBJ2-2; DNA: TGTGCCAGCAGCCAAGGTACAGGAGCTTCGAACACCGGGGAGCTGATTTTT; CDR3: CASSQGTGASNTGELIF
size: many; V: TRBV4-1; D: TRBD1; J: TRBJ2-5; DNA: TGCGCCAGCAGCCCAACAGGGGTTCGAGAGACCCAGTACTTC; CDR3: CASSPTGVRETQYF
size: few; V: TRBV20-1; D: -; J: TRBJ2-1; DNA: TGCAGTGCTAGCCCGGACGCCAGCTCCTACAATGAGCAGTTCTTC; CDR3: CSASPDASSYNEQFF
size: many; V: TRBV7-8; D: -; J: TRBJ1-3; DNA: TGTGCCAGCAGCTTAGTTTGGGAGTCTGGAAACACCATATATTTT; CDR3: CASSLVWESGNTIYF
size: -; V: TRBV7-9; D: TRBD2; J: TRBJ2-1; DNA: TGTGCCAGCAGCTTAGGAGGGAGGGGTGCCTACAATGAGCAGTTCTTC; CDR3: CASSLGGRGAYNEQFF
size: many; V: TRBV2; D: -; J: TRBJ2-1; DNA: TGTGCCAGCAGGGCTGCCTCCTACAATGAGCAGTTCTTC; CDR3: CASRAASYNEQFF
size: -; V: TRBV20-1; D: -; J: TRBJ2-1; DNA: TGCAGTGCTAGAGATTCAGGGGCGCGGAATGAGCAGTTCTTC; CDR3: CSARDSGARNEQFF
size: many; V: TRBV7-9; D: -; J: TRBJ1-4; DNA: TGTGCCAGCAGCTCGGAAAGGGGGTCAACTAATGAAAAACTGTTTTTT; CDR3: CASSSERGSTNEKLFF
size: many; V: TRBV3-1; D: -; J: TRBJ2-3; DNA: TGTGCCACGGGAGAAGGGGGCCCAGATACGCAGTATTTT; CDR3: CATGEGGPDTQYF
size: many; V: TRBV6-5; D: TRBD1; J: TRBJ2-7; DNA: TGTGCCAGCAGAACGGGACAGTACGAGCAGTACTTC; CDR3: CASRTGQYEQYF
size: many; V: TRBV4-2; D: TRBD1; J: TRBJ1-2; DNA: TGTGCCAGCAGCCCAGAAATAGGGACAGCCTATGGCTACACCTTC; CDR3: CASSPEIGTAYGYTF
size: many; V: TRBV7-9; D: -; J: TRBJ2-3; DNA: TGTGCCAGCAGCCTGATCCCGGGACTCCTGCCAGATACGCAGTATTTT; CDR3: CASSLIPGLLPDTQYF
size: -; V: TRBV27; D: TRBD2; J: TRBJ2-7; DNA: TGTGCCAGCAGCCCCACGCGGGAGTCCACTTACGAGCAGTACTTC; CDR3: CASSPTRESTYEQYF
size: many; V: TRBV6-5; D: -; J: TRBJ2-3; DNA: TGTGCCAGCAGTTACGGTTCAGATACGCAGTATTTT; CDR3: CASSYGSDTQYF
size: medium-sized; V: TRBV4-3; D: -; J: TRBJ2-3; DNA: TGCGCCAGCAGCCAATCACGCTTGGAGCAGTATTTT; CDR3: CASSQSRLEQYF
size: -; V: TRBV7-9; D: -; J: TRBJ2-5; DNA: TGTGCCAGCGGGAACAGGGCTGAGACCCAGTACTTC; CDR3: CASGNRAETQYF
size: many; V: TRBV20-1; D: TRBD2; J: TRBJ2-5; DNA: TGCAGTGCTAGGGCACTGAGGACTAGCGCATCTGGGACGGAGACCCAGTACTTC; CDR3: CSARALRTSASGTETQYF
size: many; V: TRBV6-2/TRBV6-3; D: -; J: TRBJ1-1; DNA: TGTGCCAGCACCAAGGACTCTAGGGGCACTGAAGCTTTCTTT; CDR3: CASTKDSRGTEAFF
size: many; V: TRBV4-2; D: -; J: TRBJ2-1; DNA: TGTGCCAGCAGCCAAGAAGCGGATTCCTACAATGAGCAGTTCTTC; CDR3: CASSQEADSYNEQFF
size: many; V: TRBV7-9; D: -; J: TRBJ2-3; DNA: TGTGCCAGCAGCTTAGCCAGGGGGGTCCCGAGGGCAGATACGCAGTATTTT; CDR3: CASSLARGVPRADTQYF
size: many; V: TRBV4-1; D: TRBD1; J: TRBJ1-5; DNA: TGCGCCAACTCGATGGGACAGGATAGCAATCAGCCCCAGCATTTT; CDR3: CANSMGQDSNQPQHF
size: many; V: TRBV7-3; D: TRBD2; J: TRBJ2-3; DNA: TGTGCCAGCAGCCCCGGGACTAGCGGGAGAGATACGCAGTATTTT; CDR3: CASSPGTSGRDTQYF